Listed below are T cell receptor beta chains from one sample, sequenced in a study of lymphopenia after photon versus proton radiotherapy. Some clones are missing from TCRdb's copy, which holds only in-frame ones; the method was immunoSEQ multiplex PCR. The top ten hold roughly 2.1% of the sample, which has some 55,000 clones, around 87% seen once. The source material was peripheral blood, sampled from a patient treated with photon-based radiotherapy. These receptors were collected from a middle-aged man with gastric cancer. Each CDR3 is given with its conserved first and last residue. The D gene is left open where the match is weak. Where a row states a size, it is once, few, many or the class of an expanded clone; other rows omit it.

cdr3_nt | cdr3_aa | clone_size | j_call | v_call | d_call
TGTGCCAGCAGCTTGTTGGGCAGAACTAACTATGGCTACACCTTC | CASSLLGRTNYGYTF | once | TRBJ1-2 | TRBV5-5 | .
TGTGCCAGCAGCGTAGTAGCGGGGTCCTACAATGAGCAGTTCTTC | CASSVVAGSYNEQFF | . | TRBJ2-1 | TRBV9 | TRBD2
TGTGCCAGCAGCTTAACGGGACAGAATCAGCCCCAGCATTTT | CASSLTGQNQPQHF | . | TRBJ1-5 | TRBV7-9 | TRBD1
TGCGCCAGCAGCTTGGCCAGAGAGACCCAGTACTTC | CASSLARETQYF | . | TRBJ2-5 | TRBV5-1 | .
TGTGCCAGCTCACTATCTGGGATCTACGAGCAGTACTTC | CASSLSGIYEQYF | . | TRBJ2-7 | TRBV18 | .
TGTGCCAGCAGACCGGGGGGGGCTAGCACAGATACGCAGTATTTT | CASRPGGASTDTQYF | . | TRBJ2-3 | TRBV6-1 | TRBD2
TGTGCCATCAGTGTTGGGACAGGTAACACTGAAGCTTTCTTT | CAISVGTGNTEAFF | . | TRBJ1-1 | TRBV10-3 | TRBD1
TGTGCCAGCAGACCACAGCGGGGGGTTGAAGAGACCCAGTACTTC | CASRPQRGVEETQYF | . | TRBJ2-5 | TRBV7-9 | TRBD2
TGTGCCAGCACCCTACGGTGGGCGCCCCTCCACTTT | CASTLRWAPLHF | . | TRBJ1-6 | TRBV6-1 | .
TGCGCCAGCAGCCAAGTTACCGGGACAGGGGGAATAAATCAGCCCCAGCATTTT | CASSQVTGTGGINQPQHF | . | TRBJ1-5 | TRBV23-1 | TRBD1
TGTGCCAGCAGCTTGGTTGGGGGGGTTGGAAAGGAGACCCAGTACTTC | CASSLVGGVGKETQYF | . | TRBJ2-5 | TRBV5-4 | TRBD2
TGTGCCAGCAGTGAATTAGTGGACTACGAGCAGTACTTC | CASSELVDYEQYF | . | TRBJ2-7 | TRBV25-1 | .
TGTGCCAGCAGCTTTGGACGGAACACTGAAGCTTTCTTT | CASSFGRNTEAFF | once | TRBJ1-1 | TRBV7-6 | .
TGTGCCAGTAGTCGGGACAGCTTCGACTCTGGAAACACCATATATTTT | CASSRDSFDSGNTIYF | few | TRBJ1-3 | TRBV19 | TRBD1
TGTGCCTGGAGCCCTCAGGGGCAGGGGGCGGTTTCACCCCTCCACTTT | CAWSPQGQGAVSPLHF | . | TRBJ1-6 | TRBV30 | TRBD1
TGTGCCAGCAGCTACGGACAGGGCAGTGCCTACGAGCAGTACTTC | CASSYGQGSAYEQYF | . | TRBJ2-7 | TRBV11-3 | TRBD1
TGTGCCAGTCGAGGCGGGGTGAGCACAGATACGCAGTATTTT | CASRGGVSTDTQYF | once | TRBJ2-3 | TRBV6-5 | .
TGTGCCAGCTCACCACTAAGGGAGAGCTCCTACGAGCAGTACTTC | CASSPLRESSYEQYF | . | TRBJ2-7 | TRBV18 | .
TGTGCCAGCAGCTTAGCGGGGCAGGGAACTAATGAAAAACTGTTTTTT | CASSLAGQGTNEKLFF | . | TRBJ1-4 | TRBV11-1 | .
TGTGCCAGCAGCTTAGCGCATAAGGGAGGAGAGCAGTTCTTC | CASSLAHKGGEQFF | . | TRBJ2-1 | TRBV7-2 | .
TGTGCCAGCTCACCGGACAGGGGGTCAAGCTATGGCTACACCTTC | CASSPDRGSSYGYTF | once | TRBJ1-2 | TRBV18 | TRBD1
TGTGCCAGCAGCTTAGGTTCTAGCGGGGGATACAATGAGCAGTTCTTC | CASSLGSSGGYNEQFF | . | TRBJ2-1 | TRBV7-2 | TRBD2
TGTGCCAGCTCACCGAGTGCAGGTTCTTCCGGGGAGCTGTTTTTT | CASSPSAGSSGELFF | . | TRBJ2-2 | TRBV18 | .